This TCR beta chain was identified during a study of T cell responses to AZD1222 COVID-19 vaccine. About the study: Both about-4-week and about-12-week second-dose recipients were combined.

Points on this clone: Its target is unknown.

Notes on the study in general: Spike was spanned by vaccine-associated CD4 TCRs, which were dominant at 160-218 and 743-854. Baseline antibody screening turned up just six seropositive AZD1222 recipients. Clonal diversity may have been underestimated, and the donors were mostly white British, with more females than males.

V dropped 1 base and J dropped 0; count of bases not matched to a gene: 9. The CDR3 spans 17 residues. The germline gives CDR1 SGHVS, CDR2 FQNEAQ. Measured with immunoSEQ multiplex PCR; TCRdb has only the in-frame clones, and not every one. The repertoire has approximately 120,000 clones, about 88% of them found once; the top ten carry approximately 15%. The source material was peripheral blood, sampled on day 0 of AZD1222 vaccination. This TCR came from an adult in good health. This rearrangement joins TRBV7-8 to TRBJ2-7; 7 bases agree with TRBD1. CDR3 nucleotides: TGTGCCAGCAGCTTAGAAGGGGGCAGGCGACTCTCCTACGAGCAGTACGTC. This codes for CASSLEGGRRLSYEQYV.